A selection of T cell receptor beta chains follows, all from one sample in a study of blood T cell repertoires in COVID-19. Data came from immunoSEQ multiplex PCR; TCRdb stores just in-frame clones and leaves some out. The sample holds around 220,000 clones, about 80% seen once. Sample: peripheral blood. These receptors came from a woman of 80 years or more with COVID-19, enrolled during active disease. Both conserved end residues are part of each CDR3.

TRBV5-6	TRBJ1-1	CASSLVTSWPEAFF
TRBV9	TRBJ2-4	CASSVGGPSKNIQYF
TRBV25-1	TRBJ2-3	CASTRGLADSTDTQYF
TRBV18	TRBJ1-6	CASSPAGNSPLHF
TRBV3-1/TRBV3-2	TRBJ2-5	CASRPLAGGPRETQYF
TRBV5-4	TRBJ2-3	CASSGTTGFTDTQYF
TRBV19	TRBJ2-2	CASSTSGRVNGELFF
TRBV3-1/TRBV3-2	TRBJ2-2	CASSPGVANTGELFF
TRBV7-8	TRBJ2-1	CASSLGLGGEQFF
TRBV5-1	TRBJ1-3	CASSQGMIAGNTIYF
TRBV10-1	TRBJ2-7	CANRTGESYEQYF
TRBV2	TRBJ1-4	CASIAWTGGPEKLFF
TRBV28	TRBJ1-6	CASSFGGFGPSPLHF
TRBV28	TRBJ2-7	CASSSGQGYEQYF
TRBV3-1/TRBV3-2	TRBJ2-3	CASSQGFSADTQYF
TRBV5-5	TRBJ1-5	CASTRGGSSYQPQHF
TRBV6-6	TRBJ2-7	CASRLGTGTYEQYF
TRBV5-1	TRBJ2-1	CASSLGVASGDEQFF
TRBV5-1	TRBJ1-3	CASSPGEAGNTIYF
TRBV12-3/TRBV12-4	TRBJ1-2	CASSPRVVGGYTF
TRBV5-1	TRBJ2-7	CASSPGGGGVYEQYF
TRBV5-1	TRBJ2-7	CASSVRGEHRYEQYF
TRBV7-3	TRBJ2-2	CASSLMRPNTGELFF
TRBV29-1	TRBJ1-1	CSAHGQGGNTEAFF
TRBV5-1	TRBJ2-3	CASSRTSSTDTQYF
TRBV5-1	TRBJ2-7	CASSFWAGGIYEQYF
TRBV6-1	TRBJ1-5	CASSAGGGGSNQPQHF
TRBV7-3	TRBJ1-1	CASSPYRDTEAFF
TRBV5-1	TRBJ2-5	CASSLAGSPGETQYF
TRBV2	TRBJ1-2	CASSGQSWDRGDYGYTF
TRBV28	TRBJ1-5	CASSLSGGNQPQHF
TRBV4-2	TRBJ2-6	CASSPEGGAGANVLTF
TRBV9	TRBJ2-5	CASSGGLGETQYF
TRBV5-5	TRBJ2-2	CASSLQGSTGELFF
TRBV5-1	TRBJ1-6	CASSWDRVFSPLHF
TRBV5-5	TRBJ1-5	CASSLLLGNQPQHF
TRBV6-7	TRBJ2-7	CASSYPRGSYEQYF
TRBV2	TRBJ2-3	CASKLVADTQYF
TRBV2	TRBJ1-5	CASKEGLNQPQHF
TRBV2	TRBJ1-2	CAWTGEGIANGYTF
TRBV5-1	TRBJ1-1	CASNLRTDHSEAFF
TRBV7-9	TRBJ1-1	CASSPQTGVDTEAFF
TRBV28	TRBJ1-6	CASRREGPYNSPLHF
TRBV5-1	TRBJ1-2	CASSADRGYGYTF
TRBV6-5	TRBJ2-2	CASKGGDLGTGELFF
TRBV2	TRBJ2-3	CASSGGDGTDTQYF
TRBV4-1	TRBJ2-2	CASSQDTGRPTGELFF
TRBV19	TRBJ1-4	CASSSYRAGEKLFF
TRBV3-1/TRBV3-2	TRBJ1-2	CASSHRQGNYGYTF
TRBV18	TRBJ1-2	CASSPGDRNYGYTF
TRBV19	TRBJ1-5	CASTGTDSNQPQHF
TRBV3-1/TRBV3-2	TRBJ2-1	CASSRRVAGGHNEQFF
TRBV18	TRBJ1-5	CASSPSGTGVQPQHF
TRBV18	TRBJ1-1	CASSPLTGVHTEAFF